What follows is one TCR beta chain and its context. Its antigen is not identified. The sample is drawn from a study of T-cell reconstitution after alpha-beta-depleted transplantation in children. The authors prepared the TCRbeta library with unique molecular identifiers. MiXCR, applied by TCRdb to the PCR reads, yields one record per CDR3 protein. The table shows roughly 790,000 distinct CDR3 sequences, with 16% occurring only once. Trimming took off 2 bases at V and 1 base at J, with 8 bases between the two ends. The CDR3 length is 14 residues. Germline loops: CDR1 SNHLY, CDR2 FYNNEI. Study findings and constraints: Surviving recipient cells, namely T cells and thymic progenitors, were the source of high day-60 TCRbeta diversity in some patients. The origin of alpha-beta T cells about two months after transplant was reportedly several hundred expanded graft clones. Counts and diversity of T cells one year after transplant came mostly from newly produced T cells.

This material consisted of PBMCs, mostly from graft donor cells, taken 360 days after TCRalphabeta/CD19-depleted stem cell transplant. This TCR derives from a male patient younger than 18 who had a stem cell transplant for acute lymphoblastic leukemia, so the T cells may come from the graft donor. The J gene is TRBJ2-5, the V gene TRBV2; no firm D call. CDR3: CASSERSVQETQYF. CDR3 nucleotide sequence: TGTGCCAGCAGTGAACGAAGCGTCCAAGAGACCCAGTACTTC. Using reference TRBV2 and TRBJ2-5 for the parts outside the CDR3, the full variable domain is EPEVTQTPSHQVTQMGQEVILRCVPISNHLYFYWYRQILGQKVEFLVSFYNNEISEKSEIFDDQFSVERPDGSNFTLKIRSTKLEDSAMYFCASSERSVQETQYFGPGTRLLVL.